Sequencing of this T cell receptor (beta chain) was carried out in a study of early T cells in non-severe SARS-CoV-2 infection. CDR1 and CDR2 (germline): MNHEY, SMNVEV (reference sequence). Trimming pared 4 bases from V and 9 bases from J, leaving 13 bases between. The CDR3 totals 13 residues. One entry per CDR3 protein, called by TCRdb with MiXCR from the 5' RACE reads. The profile covers about 110,000 distinct CDR3 sequences, with roughly 12% appearing a single time and roughly 2.9% taken by the ten largest. The table lists this clonotype with many counts. The sequencing input was whole blood. V gene TRBV27 combines with J gene TRBJ1-5; D gene unclear. This clonotype originated in an adult who was a healthcare worker with PCR-confirmed SARS-CoV-2 infection or an uninfected control (not recorded which). The chain's CDR3 is CASSSSLTRPQHF. DNA for the CDR3: TGTGCCAGCAGTTCCTCCTTGACCCGGCCCCAGCATTTT.